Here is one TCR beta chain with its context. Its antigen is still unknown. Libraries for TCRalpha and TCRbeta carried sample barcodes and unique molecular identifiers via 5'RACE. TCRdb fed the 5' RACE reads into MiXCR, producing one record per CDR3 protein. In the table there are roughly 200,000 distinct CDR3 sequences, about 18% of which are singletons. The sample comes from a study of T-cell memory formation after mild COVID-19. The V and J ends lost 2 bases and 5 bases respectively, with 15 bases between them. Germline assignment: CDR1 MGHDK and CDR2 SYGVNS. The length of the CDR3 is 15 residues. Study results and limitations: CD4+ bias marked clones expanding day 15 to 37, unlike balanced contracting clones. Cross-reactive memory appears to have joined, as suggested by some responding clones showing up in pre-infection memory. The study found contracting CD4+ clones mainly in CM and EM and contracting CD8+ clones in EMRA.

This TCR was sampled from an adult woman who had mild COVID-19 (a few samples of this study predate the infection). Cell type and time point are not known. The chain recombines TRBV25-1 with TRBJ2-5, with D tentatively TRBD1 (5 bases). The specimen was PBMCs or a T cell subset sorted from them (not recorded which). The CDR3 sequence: CASSEVGRVRETQYF. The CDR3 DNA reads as TGTGCCAGCAGTGAAGTGGGCAGGGTGAGGGAGACCCAGTACTTC.